This entry lists 15 T cell receptor beta chains sequenced from one sample in a study of T cell repertoires in cytomegalovirus infection. MiXCR was run by TCRdb on the reads, yielding one entry per CDR3 protein. The data hold fewer than 550,000 distinct CDR3 sequences, with more than 20% observed a single time. Sequencing was performed on PBMCs. These receptors were collected from a human donor in good health (CMV status not recorded). Some clones in this sample may be carry-over from other donors' samples.

The chain uses TRBV11-3 and TRBJ2-1; D gene uncertain. Germline values: CDR1 SGHNT, CDR2 YENEEA. This CDR3 is built from 15 residues. V dropped 1 base and J dropped 8 bases, with 15 bases sitting between them. The CDR3 DNA is TGTGCCAGCAGCTTAGTAATGGGATCGATCGATGAGCAGTTCTTC. This codes for CASSLVMGSIDEQFF.

This clonotype was counted between two and nine times. The chain couples TRBV6-1 to TRBJ2-7, with 7 positions matching TRBD2. Per germline, CDR1 MNHNS and CDR2 SASEGT. After removal of 6 bases from V and 2 bases from J, the junction contained 10 bases not matched to a gene. This CDR3 spans 15 amino acids. The CDR3: CASSTSANNPYEQYF. In DNA, the CDR3 is TGTGCCAGCAGCACTAGCGCGAACAACCCCTACGAGCAGTACTTC.

The rearrangement joins TRBV7-2 to TRBJ1-3; D remains ambiguous. Deletions cut 0 bases from V and 4 bases from J, with 10 bases between. Per germline, CDR1 SGHTA and CDR2 FQGNSA. The CDR3 consists of 15 residues. The CDR3 sequence is CASSLAGSPGNTIYF. CDR3 nucleotide sequence: TGTGCCAGCAGCTTAGCTGGCAGTCCGGGAAACACCATATATTTT.

This clonotype has just a few counts. V usage is TRBV19 and J usage is TRBJ2-2; D remains ambiguous. Germline-derived CDR1 and CDR2 are LNHDA and SQIVND (reference sequence). This CDR3 has 17 amino acids. V was trimmed by 3 bases and J by 4 bases, leaving 18 bases between them. The CDR3 DNA follows: TGTGCCAGTAGTATGGGGATTCCCAGTGCCAGCACCGGGGAGCTGTTTTTT. Translating gives CASSMGIPSASTGELFF.

A word on this clonotype: A much larger clone lies a single base off, so this may be a read error. This chain uses TRBV7-2 with TRBJ2-4, with D unresolved. This CDR3 contains 14 residues. Germline V gene sequence: CDR1 SGHTA, CDR2 FQGNSA. CDR3 bases: TGTGCCGGCAGCTTGATGAGGCCCCAAAACATTCAGTACTTC. This sequence encodes CAGSLMRPQNIQYF.

This clonotype was found a few times. The chain couples TRBV29-1 to TRBJ1-2; a possible D gene is TRBD1 (6 bases). V shed 3 bases and J shed 7 bases, with 9 bases lying between them. The CDR3 extends over 11 amino acids. Germline V gives CDR1 SQVTM, CDR2 ANQGSEA. The CDR3 coding sequence is TGCAGCGTTGAGGGGGCTCCTGGCTACACCTTC. It is translated as CSVEGAPGYTF.

This clonotype was observed a handful of times. The rearrangement links TRBV12-3 or TRBV12-4 to TRBJ2-1, with TRBD1 identical over 8 bases. V shed 5 bases and J 4 bases; nucleotides not matched to a gene: 7. This CDR3 is 15 amino acids long. Here the CDR3 DNA reads TGTGCCAGCAGTCCCGACAGGGGCGGGTACAATGAGCAGTTCTTC. Its protein product is CASSPDRGGYNEQFF.

The chain employs TRBV12-3 or TRBV12-4 and TRBJ1-1; possible D gene TRBD1, 6 bases. The CDR3 is 15 amino acids. V was trimmed by 8 bases and J by 5 bases, leaving 21 bases between them. The CDR3 loop is CASLAGAEVGTEAFF. CDR3 nucleotides: TGTGCCAGCCTTGCGGGGGCTGAGGTGGGGACTGAAGCTTTCTTT.

The rearrangement joins TRBV24-1 to TRBJ2-1; tentative D call: TRBD1 (5 bases). V lost 5 bases and J lost 0, with 13 bases in between. The CDR3 contains 16 residues. Germline V gene data show CDR1 as KGHDR and CDR2 as SFDVKD. CDR3 sequence reads: CATSAKDRGSYNEQFF. In nucleotides, the CDR3 is TGTGCCACCAGTGCCAAAGACAGAGGCTCCTACAATGAGCAGTTCTTC.

This clonotype was counted only a few times. This chain links TRBV12-3 or TRBV12-4 with TRBJ1-5, with 8 bases matching TRBD1. This CDR3 has 17 amino acids. The J segment lost 0 bases and the V segment lost 6 bases, leaving 10 bases of the junction unmatched. CDR3 protein: CASRAGQGEYSNQPQHF. The CDR3 DNA reads TGTGCCAGCAGAGCCGGACAGGGAGAATATAGCAATCAGCCCCAGCATTTT.

This chain connects TRBV28 to TRBJ2-1, with 7 bases matching TRBD2. Germline CDR1 and CDR2: MDHEN and SYDVKM. V shed 3 bases and J 6 bases; nucleotides not matched to a gene: 8. This CDR3 comprises 15 residues. In nucleotides, the CDR3 is TGTGCCAGCAGTTTCTCTAGCGGAGATGCCAATGAGCAGTTCTTC. It yields the protein CASSFSSGDANEQFF.

The chain carries TRBV6-4 and TRBJ2-1; TRBD2 might be the D (6 bases). V lost 4 bases and J lost 5, with 12 bases in between. The CDR3 spans 14 residues. Germline-derived CDR1 and CDR2 are MRHNA and SNTAGT. CDR3 residues: CASSALAFNNEQFF. Here the CDR3 DNA reads TGTGCCAGCAGTGCCCTAGCGTTTAACAATGAGCAGTTCTTC.

The chain has TRBV29-1 and TRBJ1-2, with D perhaps matching TRBD1 (5 bases). The V and J ends lost 3 bases and 2 bases respectively, with 10 bases between them. Germline V CDR1 and CDR2: SQVTM, ANQGSEA. This CDR3 comprises 13 residues. CDR3 region: CSVDDGGNYGYTF. The CDR3 coding sequence is TGCAGCGTTGATGACGGGGGAAACTATGGCTACACCTTC.

This clonotype was seen at least ten times. V is TRBV7-2 and J is TRBJ2-1; a weak D match, TRBD2 (5 bases). Germline CDR1 and CDR2: SGHTA and FQGNSA. Trimming removed 7 bases from V and 7 bases from J, with 20 bases in between. The CDR3 totals 15 residues. CDR3 coding DNA: TGTGCCAGCACCGCCGTTCCTTCCCAGCGGAATGAGCAGTTCTTC. This encodes CASTAVPSQRNEQFF.

This clonotype was detected a few times. This chain uses TRBV6-2 or TRBV6-3 with TRBJ2-2; possible D gene TRBD1, 5 bases. The CDR3 is 15 residues long. Germline lookup yields CDR1 MNHEY and CDR2 SVGEGT. The V end was cut by 4 bases, the J end by 7 bases, with 16 bases between. Here the CDR3 DNA reads TGTGCCAGCAGTTGGGGCAGAAAAAGCCTCGGGGAGCTGTTTTTT. This codes for CASSWGRKSLGELFF.